The clone carrying this T cell receptor beta chain was counted at least ten times. Its cognate antigen is unknown. V was cut by 6 bases and J by 4 bases, with 9 bases left in between. The CDR3 runs 12 residues. Germline CDR1 is KGHSH and CDR2 is LQKENI. The data belong to a study of T-cell memory formation after mild COVID-19. Overall study: The TCR clusters were mostly specific to one donor.

Using its own MiXCR run on the 5' RACE reads, TCRdb lists one record per CDR3 protein. This table holds around 340,000 distinct CDR3 sequences, approximately 13% found once. Study-wide results and limits: CD4+ contracting clones lay mainly in CM and EM, CD8+ ones in EMRA. Clones that got smaller from day 15 to 85 had even CD4/CD8, while clones growing later tipped toward CD4+. Several responding clones turned up in pre-infection memory, indicating that cross-reactive memory may have taken part.

Sequencing was done on a sample of PBMCs or a T cell subset sorted from them (not recorded which). The TCR was taken from a man between 18 and 29 years old who had mild COVID-19 (a few samples of this study predate the infection). Cell type and time point are not known. The gene calls are TRBV18 and TRBJ1-1; D is possibly TRBD1 (6 bases). CDR3 region: CASSEGGTEAFF. CDR3 nucleotide sequence: TGTGCCAGCTCGGAAGGGGGCACTGAAGCTTTCTTT.